This TCR beta chain was observed in a study of blood T cell repertoires in COVID-19. Background on the study: The origin of the acute and convalescent COVID-19 samples was the United States, Italy and Spain. The cDNA or gDNA used as material had been derived from T cells, B-cell-depleted T cells, or PBMCs.

V lost 2 bases to trimming and J lost 3 bases, with 6 bases between them. The CDR3 length is 13 residues. Germline values: CDR1 LNHDA, CDR2 SQIVND (reference sequence). As handled by the study authors: Nucleated cell number was recorded as an estimate derived from reference gene primer amplification. Some clones are missing from TCRdb's copy, which holds only in-frame ones; the method was immunoSEQ multiplex PCR. From that table come the V and J calls and clone size; the DNA was used to work out D and trimming. The sample yields about 40,000 clones, over 70% seen once. The sequence was obtained from a human donor in a cohort sampled during active COVID-19. The chain is built from TRBV19 and TRBJ2-3; D is ambiguous. The sequenced sample was peripheral blood. The CDR3 here is CASSILTTDTQYF. In DNA form, the CDR3 reads TGTGCCAGTAGTATATTGACTACAGATACGCAGTATTTT.